This T cell receptor beta chain derives from a study of T cell changes during pregnancy in multiple sclerosis. Germline-derived CDR1 and CDR2 are SGHRS and YFSETQ. V lost 0 bases, J lost 2 bases, and 9 bases lay in between. The CDR3 is made up of 15 amino acids. Only in-frame clones appear in the TCRdb table, and some are missing; sequencing was by immunoSEQ multiplex PCR. Seen here are 50,000 or so clones, approximately 94% observed once, and the top ten hold around 0.31%. The genes are TRBV5-1 and TRBJ1-5; the D gene is possibly TRBD1 (5 bases). The specimen was CD4+ T cells from peripheral blood mononuclear cells, collected in the third trimester of pregnancy. The TCR sequence derives from a female donor with multiple sclerosis, enrolled in a pregnancy study. CDR3 sequence reads: CASSLAGHGNQPQHF. As DNA, the CDR3 is TGCGCCAGCAGCTTGGCAGGACATGGCAATCAGCCCCAGCATTTT.